Below are 24 T cell receptor beta chains sequenced from a single sample in a study of CD8 T cells in ankylosing spondylitis. Using its own MiXCR run on the 5' RACE reads, TCRdb lists one record per CDR3 protein. The table lists some 400,000 distinct CDR3 sequences, 20% to 25% of them singletons. Which antigens these TCRs recognize remains unknown. Study-level findings and limits: Characteristic, it appeared, of ankylosing spondylitis blood was a TCR beta motif of about eight highly homologous variants.

Sequencing was performed on blood, either unsorted or a sorted T cell fraction (not recorded which). The receptors were gathered from a male donor with ankylosing spondylitis.

The V and J genes are TRBV6-6 and TRBJ2-3; D remains unclear. V was cut by 9 bases and J by 1 base, with 11 bases left in between. CDR1 and CDR2 from the germline V gene are MNHNY and SVGAGI (reference sequence). The CDR3 contains 13 residues. Here the CDR3 DNA reads TGTGCCAGTCGGTCCGTGGGCACAGATACGCAGTATTTT. Its protein is CASRSVGTDTQYF.

This clonotype was observed a handful of times. The gene calls are TRBV20-1 and TRBJ1-6; D uncertain. V lost 4 bases, J lost 6 bases, and 10 bases lay in between. This CDR3 has 13 amino acids. Germline CDR1 is DFQATT and CDR2 is SNEGSKA (reference sequence). In nucleotides, the CDR3 is TGCAGTGCTACTAAGGGCGTTAATTCACCCCTCCACTTT. Amino acid sequence: CSATKGVNSPLHF.

This clonotype was seen more than once but under ten times. This CDR3 is CASSSAGGSYNEQFF. The CDR3 DNA follows: TGTGCCAGCAGTTCGGCGGGAGGGTCCTACAATGAGCAGTTCTTC. The chain recombines TRBV27 with TRBJ2-1; 9 bases match TRBD2. The junction had 2 bases not matched to a gene; V was cut back by 4 bases and J by 1 base. Per germline, CDR1 MNHEY and CDR2 SMNVEV (reference sequence). The CDR3 spans 15 residues.

This rearrangement joins TRBV6-4 to TRBJ2-1; 11 nucleotides agree with TRBD2. The trim removed 5 bases at V and 5 bases at J, leaving 5 bases unmatched. Germline V gene sequence: CDR1 MRHNA, CDR2 SNTAGT. CDR3 length: 15 residues. The CDR3 is CASSRTSGSNNEQFF. CDR3 DNA sequence: TGTGCCAGCAGTCGCACTAGCGGGAGTAACAATGAGCAGTTCTTC.

The chain links TRBV20-1 to TRBJ2-5; possible D gene TRBD2, 5 bases. Germline CDR1 DFQATT, CDR2 SNEGSKA (reference sequence). The V and J ends lost 1 base and 0 bases respectively, with 12 bases between them. The CDR3 length is 15 residues. The CDR3 coding sequence is TGCAGTGCTAGAGGTGGACTCTGGTACCAAGAGACCCAGTACTTC. It translates to CSARGGLWYQETQYF.

This clonotype occurred a few times. Its ends do not fully match the called genes, so a read error is possible. This chain links TRBV7-7 with TRBJ2-2; D might be TRBD2 (5 bases). The length of the CDR3 is 16 residues. Germline loops: CDR1 SSHAT, CDR2 FNYEAQ (reference sequence). CDR3 coding DNA: TGTGCTAGCAGCTTAGCGTCCGTGGCGGGCCCCGGGGAGCTGTTTTTT. Translation gives CASSLASVAGPGELFF.

The V and J genes are TRBV20-1 and TRBJ2-3; 10 bases agree with TRBD2. Germline CDR1 reads DFQATT; CDR2 reads SNEGSKA (reference sequence). The ends lost 6 bases at V and 3 bases at J; junction bases unmatched: 15. This CDR3 has 17 amino acids. The CDR3 sequence: CSALEIAGGPGTDTQYF. CDR3 DNA sequence: TGCAGTGCCCTTGAAATAGCGGGAGGCCCGGGGACAGATACGCAGTATTTT.

The genes are TRBV6-1 and TRBJ2-3; TRBD2 matches 7 bases. The germline CDR1 and CDR2 sequences are MNHNS and SASEGT. The CDR3 is 13 residues long. The V segment lost 7 bases and the J segment 2 bases; nucleotides outside the gene matches: 3. Here the CDR3 reads CASKRGITDTQYF. The CDR3 DNA reads TGTGCCAGCAAGCGGGGCATCACAGATACGCAGTATTTT.

This clonotype has just a few counts. The chain has TRBV7-8 and TRBJ2-3, with D perhaps TRBD2 (5 bases). The V gene lost 6 bases and the J gene lost 1 base, with 11 bases spanning the gap. Germline CDR1 SGHVS, CDR2 FQNEAQ. This CDR3 spans 14 amino acids. CDR3 nucleotide sequence: TGTGCCAGCAGGAAGGGTAGCGGCACAGATACGCAGTATTTT. This codes for CASRKGSGTDTQYF. The variable domain in full, completed from reference TRBV7-8 and TRBJ2-3, reads GAGVSQSPRYKVAKRGQDVALRCDPISGHVSLFWYQQALGQGPEFLTYFQNEAQLDKSGLPSDRFFAERPEGSVSTLKIQRTQQEDSAVYLCASRKGSGTDTQYFGPGTRLTVL.

This chain uses TRBV28 with TRBJ2-3, with unresolved D. V was cut by 8 bases and J by 0 bases, with 12 bases left in between. The germline gives CDR1 MDHEN, CDR2 SYDVKM. CDR3 length equals 14 residues. CDR3 in DNA: TGTGCCAGCTTTCCCGCACCTAGCACAGATACGCAGTATTTT. It encodes CASFPAPSTDTQYF.

The genes are TRBV2 and TRBJ2-3; no clear D. Germline V gives CDR1 SNHLY, CDR2 FYNNEI. The V gene lost 6 bases and the J gene lost 2 bases, with 6 bases spanning the gap. The CDR3 extends over 12 amino acids. The CDR3 bases are TGTGCCAGCAGACTCAACACAGATACGCAGTATTTT. Amino acids: CASRLNTDTQYF.

This clonotype was counted at least ten times. The rearrangement links TRBV7-3 to TRBJ2-1; 10 bases line up with TRBD1. Looked up from germline, CDR1 is SGHTA and CDR2 is FQGTGA. There are 16 residues in the CDR3. J was trimmed by 5 bases and V by 5 bases; bases with no gene match: 9. This CDR3 reads CASSPRTGGSDNEQFF. The CDR3 region has the DNA TGTGCCAGCAGCCCTCGGACAGGGGGGTCAGACAATGAGCAGTTCTTC.

V is TRBV12-3 or TRBV12-4 and J is TRBJ2-1; D gene uncertain. The ends were cut back, 2 bases at V and 7 bases at J, with 9 bases in the middle. This CDR3 is built from 13 residues. CDR3 sequence (DNA): TGTGCCAGCAGTTTATTCGAGAGTAATGAGCAGTTCTTC. Its protein is CASSLFESNEQFF.

This clonotype came up many times. This sequence joins TRBV18 and TRBJ2-1, with 7 bases that match TRBD1. In germline, CDR1 is KGHSH, CDR2 LQKENI. Trimming cost V 6 bases and J 9 bases; bases outside gene matches: 17. The CDR3 contains 16 residues. This CDR3 is CASSLLRQGTTVEQFF. DNA of the CDR3: TGTGCCAGCTCCCTCCTGAGACAGGGAACTACAGTTGAGCAGTTCTTC.

The rearrangement uses TRBV3-1 and TRBJ2-7, with 12 bases fitting TRBD2. This CDR3 is 15 amino acids long. The junction had 6 bases not matched to a gene; V was cut back by 4 bases and J by 5 bases. Per germline, CDR1 LGHDT and CDR2 YNNKEL (reference sequence). CDR3 coding DNA: TGTGCCAGCAGCCTCCGGACTAGCGGGATCGACGAGCAGTACTTC. It translates to CASSLRTSGIDEQYF.

J is TRBJ2-5 and V is TRBV29-1, with TRBD2 as a possible D gene (5 bases). Germline lookup yields CDR1 SQVTM and CDR2 ANQGSEA. The CDR3 length is 14 residues. V was trimmed by 5 bases and J by 7 bases, leaving 20 bases between them. The CDR3 region has the DNA TGCAGCGTTAGCTCGGACCTGCTCGAGGGGACCCAGTACTTC. This codes for CSVSSDLLEGTQYF. The full variable domain, in which reference TRBV29-1 and TRBJ2-5 provide the parts outside the CDR3, is SAVISQKPSRDICQRGTSLTIQCQVDSQVTMMFWYRQQPGQSLTLIATANQGSEATYESGFVIDKFPISRPNLTFSTLTVSNMSPEDSSIYLCSVSSDLLEGTQYFGPGTRLLVL.

This clonotype was counted between two and nine times. V is TRBV19 and J is TRBJ1-1; D remains ambiguous. Germline assignment: CDR1 LNHDA and CDR2 SQIVND (reference sequence). V gave up 1 base and J gave up 1 base, with 7 bases separating them. This CDR3 has 14 amino acids. The CDR3 is CASSIGSRNTEAFF. CDR3 coding DNA: TGTGCCAGTAGTATAGGAAGCAGGAACACTGAAGCTTTCTTT.

The chain uses TRBV5-1 and TRBJ2-3; D gene ambiguous. The ends were cut back, 2 bases at V and 5 bases at J, with 9 bases in the middle. This CDR3 has 13 residues. Germline CDR1 reads SGHRS; CDR2 reads YFSETQ. In DNA, the CDR3 is TGCGCCAGCAGCTTCCACGAGGTAGATACGCAGTATTTT. This sequence encodes CASSFHEVDTQYF.

The J gene is TRBJ2-7, the V gene TRBV6-6; 9 positions agree with TRBD2. CDR3 length equals 13 residues. V gave up 8 bases and J gave up 0 bases; unmatched junction bases: 2. Looked up from germline, CDR1 is MNHNY and CDR2 is SVGAGI (reference sequence). CDR3 region: CASRTSDSYEQYF. CDR3 DNA: TGTGCCAGCCGGACTAGCGACTCCTACGAGCAGTACTTC.

The chain uses TRBV20-1 and TRBJ2-1; D possibly matches TRBD1 or TRBD2 (6 bases each). Trimming removed 3 bases at V and 6 bases at J, with 21 bases between. Germline V gene sequence: CDR1 DFQATT, CDR2 SNEGSKA (reference sequence). This CDR3 region has 16 residues. The CDR3 region has the DNA TGCAGTGCTAGGTTAGGGGGGAGGTGGTTGGGCAATGAGCAGTTCTTC. It yields the protein CSARLGGRWLGNEQFF.

The rearrangement links TRBV29-1 to TRBJ2-7; 8 bases are shared with TRBD2. The CDR3 spans 12 residues. Germline CDR1 is SQVTM and CDR2 is ANQGSEA. V shed 4 bases and J 4 bases; nucleotides not matched to a gene: 3. CDR3 residues: CSVVRGGYEQYF. In nucleotides, the CDR3 is TGCAGCGTTGTACGCGGGGGGTACGAGCAGTACTTC.

This clonotype turned up a few times. One end of the junction does not line up with germline, which may come from a read error. The V call is TRBV5-1, the J call TRBJ2-1, with 7 bases aligning to TRBD2. This CDR3 has 14 amino acids. Germline loops: CDR1 SGHRS, CDR2 YFSETQ. CDR3 residues: CASRERGSYDEQFF. Written as DNA, the CDR3 is TGCGCCAGCAGGGAGCGGGGCTCCTACGATGAGCAGTTCTTC.

Ten or more counts support this clonotype. The chain has TRBV5-1 and TRBJ2-2; D may be TRBD2 (6 bases). CDR1 is SGHRS and CDR2 is YFSETQ in the germline V gene. The CDR3 contains 14 residues. V lost 7 bases and J 1 base, leaving 11 bases between the germline ends. In DNA form, the CDR3 reads TGCGCCAGCCGCGATAGCGGGAACACCGGGGAGCTGTTTTTT. This codes for CASRDSGNTGELFF.

There are a few counts of this clonotype. Relative to the germline gene, one junction end is altered; a read error may explain this. J is TRBJ2-1 and V is TRBV12-5; weak D call: TRBD1 (6 bases). Germline V CDR1 and CDR2: LGHNT, FRNRAP. The CDR3 contains 12 residues. CDR3 protein: CASGLSRLGAIF. The CDR3 region has the DNA TGTGCTAGTGGTTTGTCTCGCCTGGGGGCAATCTTC.